The text below deals with one T cell receptor (beta chain). Its cognate antigen is unknown. The data were produced by immunoSEQ multiplex PCR, yet TCRdb's version contains in-frame clones alone and is incomplete. Here the sample spans around 46,000 clones, around 80% being singletons. Germline CDR1 MGHDK, CDR2 SYGVNS. The germline V and J ends were trimmed by 2 bases and 2 bases, with 10 bases remaining between them. The CDR3 sequence is 15 residues long. Time point indicated: week 5, during vaccination. Doses consisted of 300 ug of mutant IDH1 20-mer peptide each, paired with topical imiquimod. Donors harbored newly found WHO grade 3 or 4 IDH1-mutant, ATRX-lost astrocytomas. This entry belongs to a study of a mutant IDH1 vaccine in newly diagnosed glioma. On the study more broadly: Patients arrived already treated with radiotherapy, temozolomide, or both, most having had both.

The sample consisted of PBMCs, taken from a glioma patient whose treatment included an IDH1 peptide vaccine. The rearrangement joins TRBV25-1 to TRBJ2-1; D assignment may be TRBD1 or TRBD2 (6 bases each). The source of this sequence is a man between 45 and 60 years old with glioma. CDR3 DNA sequence: TGTGCCAGCAGTGAAGGAGGGGGACCCTACAATGAGCAGTTCTTC. Its protein is CASSEGGGPYNEQFF.